The clone carrying this T cell receptor beta chain appeared many times. These data come from a study of neurological immune-mediated disorders. As to time point: longitudinal time-point 2. cDNA was made by 5'RACE with 10-nucleotide random UMIs. TCRdb fed the 5' RACE reads into MiXCR, producing one record per CDR3 protein. The data hold roughly 98,000 distinct CDR3 sequences, with roughly 13% observed a single time. The CDR3 runs 17 residues. CDR1 and CDR2 (germline): SGHRS, YFSETQ. V lost 0 bases, J lost 1 base, and 6 bases stayed unmatched. Input material: PBMCs. This sequence originates from a female donor with HTLV-1-associated myelopathy (HAM/TSP). The V call is TRBV5-1, the J call TRBJ2-3; 9 bases map to TRBD2. The CDR3 loop is CASSLGSAGGRTDTQYF. CDR3 DNA sequence: TGCGCCAGCAGCTTGGGTTCGGCGGGGGGGCGCACAGATACGCAGTATTTT.